Below, 5 T cell receptor beta chains from the same sample are listed, as sequenced in a study of T-cell memory formation after mild COVID-19. Via MiXCR, TCRdb re-called the 5' RACE reads, giving one row per CDR3 protein. The data contain 300,000 to 350,000 distinct CDR3 sequences, roughly 15% of them seen just once; the ten biggest clones take up about a fifth. Source material: PBMCs or a T cell subset sorted from them (not recorded which). The receptors here all came from a man aged 18 to 30 who had mild COVID-19 (a few samples of this study predate the infection). Cell type and time point are not known.

The rearrangement uses TRBV7-9 and TRBJ2-1; D is ambiguous. V was clipped by 0 bases and J by 10 bases, with 10 bases between them. Looked up from germline, CDR1 is SEHNR and CDR2 is FQNEAQ (reference sequence). CDR3 size: 13 residues. CDR3 residues: CASSLALFGEQFF. The CDR3 DNA reads TGTGCCAGCAGCTTAGCGCTCTTCGGAGAGCAGTTCTTC.

This clonotype was seen many times. J is TRBJ2-3 and V is TRBV7-3; 7 bases are a match to TRBD2. The length of the CDR3 is 16 residues. V trimming: 1 base; J trimming: 0 bases; junction bases outside the gene matches: 4. Germline CDR1 is SGHTA and CDR2 is FQGTGA. The CDR3 DNA sequence: TGTGCCAGCAGCTTAAATCGAGCGGGGAGCACAGATACGCAGTATTTT. Protein product: CASSLNRAGSTDTQYF.

The sample holds a few counts of this clonotype. The CDR3 here is CASSLGPGTAGANRYF. The CDR3 nucleotides read TGTGCCAGCAGCTTAGGCCCCGGGACTGCGGGCGCAAATCGGTATTTT. The chain is built from TRBV7-2 and TRBJ1-3; perhaps TRBD1 as D (5 bases). This CDR3 is 16 amino acids long. The ends were cut back, 1 base at V and 16 bases at J, with 26 bases in the middle. Germline V gene sequence: CDR1 SGHTA, CDR2 FQGNSA.

This clonotype has only a few counts. The gene calls are TRBV7-2 and TRBJ2-7; either TRBD1 or TRBD2 may fit D (5 bases each). The CDR3 totals 13 residues. From germline, CDR1 is SGHTA and CDR2 FQGNSA. V dropped 5 bases and J dropped 6 bases, with 14 bases sitting between them. The CDR3 reads CASSPGTPGEQYV. The CDR3 coding sequence is TGTGCCAGCAGCCCCGGGACGCCGGGCGAGCAGTACGTC.

The rearrangement links TRBV15 to TRBJ2-3; 8 bases are shared with TRBD1. CDR3 length: 16 amino acids. V gave up 5 bases and J gave up 4 bases; unmatched junction bases: 11. CDR1 is LNHNV, CDR2 YYDKDF, per germline (reference sequence). The CDR3 region is CATSARQGSGADTQYF. Written as DNA, the CDR3 is TGTGCCACCAGCGCAAGACAGGGGTCGGGCGCAGATACGCAGTATTTT.